The 9 T cell receptor beta chains presented below share a single source sample, sequenced in a study of blood T cell repertoires in COVID-19. Using immunoSEQ multiplex PCR, the repertoire was profiled, and TCRdb retains in-frame clones only, with some absent. The sample includes about 230,000 clones, more than 70% of them seen just once. The sample consisted of peripheral blood. The source of these receptors is a man aged 40-49 years with active or convalescent COVID-19.

The chain couples TRBV30 to TRBJ2-3, with 7 bases matching TRBD2. V shed 2 bases, J shed 2 bases, and the junction held 7 bases outside the gene matches. Germline loops: CDR1 GTSNPN, CDR2 SVGIG (reference sequence). The CDR3 contains 15 residues. The CDR3 sequence: CAWSSGRAFTDTQYF. The CDR3 DNA reads as TGTGCCTGGAGTTCAGGGAGGGCCTTCACAGATACGCAGTATTTT. Drawing the rest from reference TRBV30 and TRBJ2-3, the complete variable domain is SQTIHQWPATLVQPVGSPLSLECTVEGTSNPNLYWYRQAAGRGLQLLFYSVGIGQISSEVPQNLSASRPQDRQFILSSKKLLLSDSGFYLCAWSSGRAFTDTQYFGPGTRLTVL.

The chain joins TRBV11-3 to TRBJ2-3; possibly TRBD1 for D (6 bases). The ends were cut back, 5 bases at V and 6 bases at J, with 15 bases in the middle. The CDR3 totals 14 residues. Germline CDR1 is SGHNT and CDR2 is YENEEA. This CDR3 is CASSPGQKWDTQYF. CDR3 in DNA: TGTGCCAGCAGCCCCGGACAGAAGTGGGATACGCAGTATTTT.

This sequence joins TRBV9 and TRBJ2-7; D perhaps matches TRBD1 (5 bases). The J call is doubtful: the DNA matches TRBJ2-5 better. Germline assignment: CDR1 SGDLS and CDR2 YYNGEE. The CDR3 runs 14 residues. CDR3 sequence (DNA): TGTGCCAGCAGCCCCCGGACACAACAAGAGACCCAGTACTTC. Translated, it gives CASSPRTQQETQYF.

The rearrangement uses TRBV5-4 and TRBJ1-1; 7 bases fit TRBD1. The V and J ends lost 0 bases and 11 bases, in that order; junction bases with no gene match: 7. This CDR3 is built from 13 residues. CDR1 is SGHNT and CDR2 is YYREEE in the germline V gene (reference sequence). This chain's CDR3 is CASSLDRGTAAFF. The CDR3 coding sequence is TGTGCCAGCAGCTTGGACAGGGGCACTGCGGCTTTCTTT.

The chain links TRBV6-5 to TRBJ2-1; 13 positions match TRBD2. The germline V gene has CDR1 MNHEY and CDR2 SVGAGI. The CDR3 has 15 amino acids. V gave up 4 bases and J gave up 7 bases; unmatched junction bases: 4. CDR3 in amino acids: CASSSGLAGVNEQFF. The DNA of the CDR3 is TGTGCCAGCAGTTCAGGACTAGCGGGGGTTAATGAGCAGTTCTTC.

The chain recombines TRBV25-1 with TRBJ1-2; possibly TRBD1 for D (6 bases). V lost 4 bases and J 2 bases, leaving 11 bases between the germline ends. This CDR3 comprises 14 residues. Germline CDR1 reads MGHDK; CDR2 reads SYGVNS. The CDR3 sequence is CASSVTGPNYGYTF. The CDR3 DNA follows: TGTGCCAGCAGTGTCACAGGGCCGAACTATGGCTACACCTTC.

This chain connects TRBV7-3 to TRBJ1-1; 9 bases are shared with TRBD1. Germline V gene data show CDR1 as SGHTA and CDR2 as FQGTGA. Trimming cost V 0 bases and J 0 bases; bases outside gene matches: 5. This CDR3 comprises 17 residues. The CDR3 loop reads CASSLTGQGKMNTEAFF. DNA of the CDR3: TGTGCCAGCAGCTTAACTGGACAGGGGAAGATGAACACTGAAGCTTTCTTT.

The chain uses TRBV11-2 and TRBJ1-1, with D unclear. CDR3 length equals 14 residues. The V gene lost 6 bases and the J gene lost 1 base, with 12 bases spanning the gap. Germline V lookup: CDR1 SGHAT, CDR2 FQNNGV. CDR3 loop: CASSQSTANTEAFF. CDR3 bases: TGTGCCAGCAGTCAATCCACAGCGAACACTGAAGCTTTCTTT.

For this clone: An end of the junction does not agree with germline; a read error may underlie this. This sample includes further DNA sequences coding for the same CDR3. The V and J genes are TRBV6-1 and TRBJ2-7, with D possibly being TRBD2 (6 bases). Germline V CDR1 and CDR2: MNHNS, SASEGT. The CDR3 has 15 residues. As DNA, the CDR3 is TGTGCCAGCAGTGAACAACTGGCGGAGGGCTACGAGCAATACTTC. This translates into CASSEQLAEGYEQYF.